The text below deals with one T cell receptor (beta chain). The antigen it binds to is not known. Base qualities are missing; no much larger clone stands one base away. The data are from a study of T cell clones after liver transplantation (dated by TCRdb to about 2019). With regard to the full study: ITN030ST, the source of the samples, was a randomized trial that attempted immunosuppression withdrawal within 2 years of liver transplantation. Donor-reactive T cell clones were identified using TCRbeta sequencing after a pre-transplant mixed lymphocyte reaction and were then followed in post-transplant blood. Third party-reactive TCRbeta sequences from pre-transplant MLRs were also identified as an antigen-independent comparator for donor-reactive sequences. Of the eight recipients, a few were HCV-positive, while the remaining recipients had been transplanted for non-autoimmune, non-viral indications. No induction therapy was given to the subjects, and standard immunosuppression was administered until randomization at 12-24 months post-transplant. To count as tolerant, a recipient had to stay completely off immunosuppression for at least one year without liver enzymes climbing beyond twice the upper limit of normal. Blood samples were collected pre-transplant, pre-randomization before withdrawal, and post-randomization after either complete withdrawal or failed withdrawal. The study cohort included 8 liver transplant recipients, of whom 3 were classified as tolerant and 5 as non-tolerant.

What the research found in general, with its limitations: Donor-reactive sequences declined more than third party-reactive ones, suggesting partial antigen-specific deletion unrelated to withdrawal success. The conclusions were preliminary, being limited by small, heterogeneous patient numbers and by non-standardized post-transplant time points. Since no allograft tissue specimens were available, donor-reactive T cells may have migrated into the graft instead of being deleted. Once repertoire turnover was taken into account, donor-reactive detection showed a significant reduction for CD4 in 7 of 8 subjects and for CD8 in 8 of 8. Low numbers of available donor cells limited the measurable donor-reactive repertoire in a couple of subjects. Circulating donor-reactive CD4 TCRbeta sequences fell significantly post-transplant in most of the 8 subjects, irrespective of tolerance or HCV status.

This specimen's time point label, per the study, means: pre-transplant. Thawed unstimulated PBMCs were stained for CD3, CD4 and CD8 and FACS-sorted into CD3+CD4+ and CD3+CD8+ populations. All 8 studied subjects were randomized to withdrawal of immunosuppression. The Qiagen DNeasy Blood and Tissue Kit was used to isolate genomic DNA. High-throughput TCRbeta CDR3 sequencing of frozen genomic DNA was performed by immunoSEQ, with PCR amplification, mapping, bias correction and internal controls included. From the authors' description of their analysis: Productive rearrangements were retained, and unique TCRbeta sequences were defined by the CDR3 nucleotide sequence together with the V and J gene. For classification of a sequence as donor-reactive, at least 5-fold expansion in CFSE-low cells relative to unstimulated pre-transplant cells and a frequency of at least 0.01% were required. Minimum frequency thresholds were set for each subject on the basis of the unstimulated sample with the lowest template count, so that a detection power of at least 90% was ensured. Repertoire turnover was measured by Jensen-Shannon divergence between the top 1000 TCRbeta sequences post- and pre-transplant. Two-sided Fisher's exact tests were used to test for changes in how often donor-reactive sequences were detected. Drawn from immuneACCESS, this table holds only the in-frame rearrangements with V and J called that TCRdb kept. Clones are partly lost; checked studies trace under half to an unresolved V gene and leave the rest unexplained. V and J calls and clone size follow that table, whereas D and trimming were derived from the DNA. This sample gives about 74,000 clones in total; approximately 80% of them show up just once. Clones ranked in the top ten supply 0.6% of the sample.

The material sequenced was CD4+ T cells from blood, taken before liver transplant. This clonotype originated in a human donor who received a liver transplant.

The CDR3: CASRGRSTDTQYF. The DNA sequence is TGTGCCAGCAGGGGTAGAAGCACAGATACGCAGTATTTT. Here the chain combines TRBV27 and TRBJ2-3, with the D gene not clear enough to name. From the cysteine up to the phenylalanine, the CDR3 has a length of 13 residues. This entry keeps only the CDR3 DNA: 39 bases, framed from base 1. The junction carries 7 bases between V and J, which are trimmed by 6 bases and 0 bases respectively. As encoded in the germline V gene (reference sequence), CDR1 is MNHEY while CDR2 is SMNVEV.